This passage covers 29 T cell receptor beta chains from one sample sequenced in a study of CD8 T cells in Susac syndrome. Random hexamers were used to reverse transcribe an amount of about 0.45 to 1 ug RNA. MiXCR, run by TCRdb on the immunoSEQ multiplex PCR reads, gives a single entry per CDR3 protein. The sample holds 150,000 to 250,000 distinct CDR3 sequences, roughly 95% seen once. Sequencing was performed on CD4+ T cells from PBMCs. The receptors here all came from a human donor with multiple sclerosis.

This chain uses TRBV7-9 with TRBJ2-7; D unresolved. V was clipped by 7 bases and J by 2 bases, with 12 bases between them. From germline, CDR1 is SEHNR and CDR2 FQNEAQ (reference sequence). The CDR3 length is 13 residues. The CDR3 DNA reads TGTGCCAGCACCCTGGACCCAGCCTACGAGCAGTACTTC. Protein sequence: CASTLDPAYEQYF.

The chain links TRBV27 to TRBJ2-6; D call uncertain. V dropped 1 base and J dropped 0 bases, with 16 bases sitting between them. Germline V CDR1 and CDR2: MNHEY, SMNVEV (reference sequence). The CDR3 is made up of 19 amino acids. CDR3 nucleotides: TGTGCCAGCAGTTTATGGTTTGGCAGGAAACGCTCTGGGGCCAACGTCCTGACTTTC. Translated, it gives CASSLWFGRKRSGANVLTF.

This chain uses TRBV18 with TRBJ1-2, with D perhaps matching TRBD1 (6 bases). From germline, CDR1 is KGHSH and CDR2 LQKENI. This CDR3 has 17 residues. V gave up 3 bases and J gave up 7 bases, with 24 bases separating them. CDR3 DNA: TGTGCCAGCTCACCCCATGGGGACAACGTGGCATCCCCTGGCTACACCTTC. Translation gives CASSPHGDNVASPGYTF.

This sequence joins TRBV20-1 and TRBJ2-5; 7 bases agree with TRBD2. The germline V gene encodes CDR1 DFQATT and CDR2 SNEGSKA (reference sequence). J lost 3 bases, V lost 3 bases, and 1 base had no gene match. This CDR3 spans 12 amino acids. The CDR3 bases are TGCAGTGCTAGCCGGGGGGAAGAGACCCAGTACTTC. Protein product: CSASRGEETQYF.

This chain joins TRBV20-1 and TRBJ1-5, with D unresolved. The V gene lost 7 bases and the J gene lost 3 bases, with 16 bases spanning the gap. CDR1 and CDR2 (germline): DFQATT, SNEGSKA (reference sequence). CDR3 size: 14 residues. The CDR3 loop is CSVAQSSLNQPQHF. CDR3 bases: TGCAGTGTTGCCCAGTCCAGTCTCAATCAGCCCCAGCATTTT.

V usage is TRBV5-1 and J usage is TRBJ2-1, with TRBD2 identical over 8 bases. Looked up from germline, CDR1 is SGHRS and CDR2 is YFSETQ. The CDR3 is 13 residues long. V lost 2 bases and J lost 6; bases outside the gene matches: 1. This CDR3 is CASSFAGGNEQFF. The CDR3 DNA sequence: TGCGCCAGCAGCTTCGCGGGGGGCAATGAGCAGTTCTTC.

The rearrangement uses TRBV10-3 and TRBJ2-7; tentatively, D is TRBD2 (6 bases). Germline V CDR1 and CDR2: ENHRY, SYGVKD. CDR3 length equals 14 residues. The ends were cut back, 4 bases at V and 5 bases at J, with 15 bases in the middle. CDR3 sequence (DNA): TGTGCCATCAGTGTCGGGGGTAAGGTCCACGAGCAGTACTTC. It encodes CAISVGGKVHEQYF.

The DNA for the CDR3 is TGTGCCAGCGGGGGTCGAAGAGAGACCCAGTACTTC. Translating it yields CASGGRRETQYF. The genes are TRBV12-3 or TRBV12-4 and TRBJ2-5; D may correspond to TRBD1 or TRBD2 (5 bases each). The CDR3 spans 12 residues. Trimming left V 8 bases short and J 4 bases short, with 11 bases between.

The V gene is TRBV30, the J gene TRBJ2-2; a possible D gene is TRBD1 (6 bases). Trimming pared 5 bases from V and 2 bases from J, leaving 21 bases between. The CDR3 loop spans 17 amino acids. The germline V gene has CDR1 GTSNPN and CDR2 SVGIG (reference sequence). The CDR3 region is CAWSPRTAQLNTGELFF. In DNA form, the CDR3 reads TGTGCCTGGTCCCCCCGGACAGCCCAACTCAACACCGGGGAGCTGTTTTTT.

The gene calls are TRBV29-1 and TRBJ2-1, with 11 bases identical to TRBD2. Trimming took 5 bases from V and 8 from J; bases not matched to a gene: 5. The CDR3 length is 13 residues. The germline CDR1 and CDR2 sequences are SQVTM and ANQGSEA. CDR3 residues: CSVSSGGKDEQFF. CDR3 in DNA: TGCAGCGTTTCTAGCGGGGGGAAGGATGAGCAGTTCTTC.

The gene calls are TRBV11-2 and TRBJ2-1; D not certain. The ends were cut back, 5 bases at V and 9 bases at J, with 11 bases in the middle. In germline, CDR1 is SGHAT, CDR2 FQNNGV. The CDR3 is 12 residues long. This CDR3 reads CASSAWAGEQFF. The CDR3, as DNA: TGTGCCAGCAGCGCCTGGGCCGGTGAGCAGTTCTTC.

The chain is built from TRBV14 and TRBJ2-1; 8 bases match TRBD2. Losses at the gene ends were 2 bases for V and 10 bases for J; bases not matched to a gene: 10. CDR3 length: 15 residues. In germline, CDR1 is SGHDN, CDR2 FVKESK. The CDR3 here is CASSQLLAGASEQFF. The CDR3 DNA is TGTGCCAGCAGCCAACTCCTAGCGGGTGCGAGCGAGCAGTTCTTC.

The gene calls are TRBV20-1 and TRBJ2-3; TRBD2 is a possible D gene (5 bases). Germline V CDR1 and CDR2: DFQATT, SNEGSKA (reference sequence). CDR3 length: 14 amino acids. Trimming stripped 6 bases from V and 0 bases from J, with 13 bases between. The CDR3 DNA sequence: TGCAGTGCAACCGGACGGGGAAGCACAGATACGCAGTATTTT. As protein: CSATGRGSTDTQYF.

The chain employs TRBV4-1 and TRBJ2-6; D unclear. Germline CDR1 is MGHRA and CDR2 is YSYEKL. This CDR3 is built from 16 residues. The germline V and J ends were trimmed by 4 bases and 2 bases, with 12 bases remaining between them. CDR3: CASSPNRVTGANVLTF. CDR3 in DNA: TGCGCCAGCAGCCCAAATAGGGTAACTGGGGCCAACGTCCTGACTTTC.

The chain combines TRBV20-1 with TRBJ2-3; unclear D gene. The V end lost 0 bases, the J end lost 0 bases, and 10 bases lay between the germline ends. CDR1 and CDR2 from the germline V gene are DFQATT and SNEGSKA (reference sequence). This CDR3 is built from 15 residues. CDR3 sequence (DNA): TGCAGTGCTAGAGATAATAGTCGGAGCACAGATACGCAGTATTTT. Its translation is CSARDNSRSTDTQYF.

The genes are TRBV23-1 and TRBJ2-7; TRBD1 matches at 7 bases. TRBV23-1 is noted as an ORF with a role that remains uncertain. The CDR3 contains 16 residues. After removal of 0 bases from V and 2 bases from J, the junction contained 7 bases not matched to a gene. CDR3 amino acids: CASSQSVGTAPYEQYF. The CDR3 DNA sequence: TGCGCCAGCAGTCAATCGGTTGGGACAGCTCCCTACGAGCAGTACTTC.

The chain employs TRBV6-2 or TRBV6-3 and TRBJ2-6; D possibly corresponds to TRBD1 (6 bases). V was cut by 8 bases and J by 0 bases, with 17 bases left in between. CDR3 size: 17 residues. CDR1 is MNHEY and CDR2 is SVGEGT in the germline V gene. CDR3 bases: TGTGCCAGCCGTTCCCCAGGGGAGAGCTCTGGGGCCAACGTCCTGACTTTC. This encodes CASRSPGESSGANVLTF.

V gene TRBV19 combines with J gene TRBJ1-1, with 7 bases that match TRBD1. The germline CDR1 and CDR2 sequences are LNHDA and SQIVND (reference sequence). The J segment lost 5 bases and the V segment lost 4 bases, leaving 13 bases of the junction unmatched. This CDR3 is 16 amino acids long. The CDR3 nucleotides read TGTGCCAGTAGTACATCTTGGGGACAGTGGGTAACTGAAGCTTTCTTT. It codes for CASSTSWGQWVTEAFF.

V usage is TRBV20-1 and J usage is TRBJ2-7; no clear D. Germline values: CDR1 DFQATT, CDR2 SNEGSKA (reference sequence). The CDR3 spans 12 residues. Trimming stripped 2 bases from V and 2 bases from J, with 7 bases between. The CDR3 protein is CSARKQTYEQYF. CDR3 DNA: TGCAGTGCTAGAAAGCAAACCTACGAGCAGTACTTC.

The CDR3 protein is CSPKPGPPASEQFF. CDR3 DNA sequence: TGCAGTCCGAAACCTGGACCTCCCGCCAGTGAGCAGTTCTTC. This chain joins TRBV20-1 and TRBJ2-1, with D uncertain. V lost 8 bases and J lost 9, with 23 bases in between. Germline V CDR1 and CDR2: DFQATT, SNEGSKA (reference sequence). This CDR3 is built from 14 residues.

The J gene is TRBJ2-7, the V gene TRBV20-1; weak D call: TRBD1 (5 bases). V lost 3 bases to trimming and J lost 0 bases, with 21 bases between them. The germline CDR1 and CDR2 sequences are DFQATT and SNEGSKA (reference sequence). The CDR3 sequence is 17 residues long. The CDR3 is CSASVPGQGMFSYEQYF. In DNA, the CDR3 is TGCAGTGCTAGCGTCCCAGGTCAGGGAATGTTCTCCTACGAGCAGTACTTC.

J is TRBJ2-5 and V is TRBV30; 11 nucleotides match TRBD2. Germline CDR1 reads GTSNPN; CDR2 reads SVGIG (reference sequence). This CDR3 contains 13 residues. V lost 3 bases to trimming and J lost 4 bases; unmatched junction nucleotides: 1. The CDR3 region is CAWRTSGIETQYF. The DNA for the CDR3 is TGTGCCTGGAGGACTAGCGGGATAGAGACCCAGTACTTC.

The gene calls are TRBV2 and TRBJ2-3; no clear D. With 3 bases removed from V and 1 base from J, the gap between germline ends came to 8 bases. Germline values: CDR1 SNHLY, CDR2 FYNNEI. The CDR3 extends over 14 amino acids. The CDR3 here is CASSDRTGTDTQYF. The CDR3 nucleotides read TGTGCCAGCAGTGATAGGACGGGCACAGATACGCAGTATTTT. The full variable domain, completed using reference TRBV2 and TRBJ2-3, is EPEVTQTPSHQVTQMGQEVILRCVPISNHLYFYWYRQILGQKVEFLVSFYNNEISEKSEIFDDQFSVERPDGSNFTLKIRSTKLEDSAMYFCASSDRTGTDTQYFGPGTRLTVL.

The chain links TRBV6-5 to TRBJ1-1; tentative D call: TRBD1 (5 bases). Germline CDR1 is MNHEY and CDR2 is SVGAGI. This CDR3 comprises 16 residues. Trimming pared 0 bases from V and 1 base from J, leaving 12 bases between. CDR3 DNA: TGTGCCAGCAGTTACTCGATTCTTACAGGGAACACTGAAGCTTTCTTT. Its protein is CASSYSILTGNTEAFF.

This chain connects TRBV5-1 to TRBJ2-1, with D possibly TRBD1 on 6 matching bases. Germline values: CDR1 SGHRS, CDR2 YFSETQ. This CDR3 is built from 15 residues. Trimming removed 5 bases from V and 4 bases from J, with 16 bases in between. The CDR3: CASSEGTRGYNEQFF. CDR3 coding DNA: TGCGCCAGCAGTGAAGGGACACGTGGGTACAATGAGCAGTTCTTC.

This chain connects TRBV5-4 to TRBJ2-7, with a tentative D call TRBD1 (7 bases). The length of the CDR3 is 15 residues. V lost 0 bases and J lost 5, with 15 bases in between. The germline gives CDR1 SGHNT, CDR2 YYREEE (reference sequence). The CDR3 sequence is CASSLEAGGRHEQYF. The CDR3 nucleotides are TGTGCCAGCAGCTTGGAGGCAGGGGGGCGTCACGAGCAGTACTTC.

This sequence joins TRBV6-1 and TRBJ2-7; 8 positions agree with TRBD1. CDR1 MNHNS and CDR2 SASEGT come from the germline V gene. The CDR3 covers 16 residues. V was pared by 2 bases and J by 2 bases, with 8 bases of the junction left unmatched. Here the CDR3 reads CASSERVPGQAYEQYF. DNA for the CDR3: TGTGCCAGCAGTGAAAGAGTTCCGGGACAGGCCTACGAGCAGTACTTC.

The gene calls are TRBV12-3 or TRBV12-4 and TRBJ1-5; D perhaps matches TRBD1 (6 bases). Trimming removed 3 bases at V and 6 bases at J, with 9 bases between. The CDR3 is 13 amino acids. CDR3 loop: CASSFGQLQPQHF. CDR3 DNA: TGTGCCAGCAGTTTCGGACAGCTTCAGCCCCAGCATTTT.

The J gene is TRBJ2-3, the V gene TRBV4-2; a weak D match, TRBD2 (6 bases). This CDR3 comprises 18 residues. Trimming left V 0 bases short and J 3 bases short, with 19 bases between. Looked up from germline, CDR1 is LGHNA and CDR2 is YNFKEQ. The CDR3 reads CASSQELGWRRETDTQYF. CDR3 nucleotide sequence: TGTGCCAGCAGCCAAGAGTTAGGCTGGCGGAGGGAAACAGATACGCAGTATTTT.